This T cell receptor beta chain was identified in a study of vaccination and CD4 T cells after COVID-19. Study-wide context: Nasal swab PCR had shown SARS-CoV-2 positivity in the convalescent patients (roughly 9 mild cases, one severe case).

CD4+ T cells that had been cultured provided DNA sequenced with the Oncomine TCR Beta short-read assay. Using its own MiXCR run on the PCR reads, TCRdb lists one record per CDR3 protein. The data contain 15,000 to 25,000 distinct CDR3 sequences, around 45% of them singletons. Documented treatment: roughly 11-day PBMC culture with coronavirus spike peptide pools or control peptides (ViraFEST assay). Peptide pool stimulation in ViraFEST expanded antigen-specific T cells, whose TCRs were then sequenced. Within the sample, this clonotype is large. Its target is not known. Germline CDR1 and CDR2: SQVTM and ANQGSEA. Losses at the gene ends were 7 bases for V and 11 bases for J; bases not matched to a gene: 17. The CDR3 consists of 14 residues.

The sequence came from a human donor who had recovered from COVID-19. The source was CD4+ T cells from blood, cultured in vitro, collected before SARS-CoV-2 vaccination. J is TRBJ1-5 and V is TRBV29-1; 7 bases are shared with TRBD1. CDR3: CSATSDRELGSQHF. The CDR3 nucleotides are TGCAGCGCAACGTCAGACAGGGAACTGGGGTCCCAGCATTTT.